One and the same sample provided the 15 T cell receptor beta chains below, sequenced in a study of T cells in Graves' hyperthyroidism and ophthalmopathy. Researchers amplified the TCR beta CDR3 regions from RNA transcripts. First-round RT-PCR with HTBI primers amplified the TCR CDR3 region. TCRdb independently ran MiXCR on the multiplex PCR reads; one entry per CDR3 protein. The sample lists fewer than 600,000 distinct CDR3 sequences; around 15% were seen once. The sample was blood. The receptors come from a middle-aged woman with Graves' hyperthyroidism.

This clonotype was found many times. DNA for the CDR3: TGTGCCAGCCGTGTGGAGAGTCTAAGCAATCAGCCCCAGCATTTT. This translates into CASRVESLSNQPQHF. The chain is built from TRBV28 and TRBJ1-5; D gene ambiguous. CDR1 MDHEN and CDR2 SYDVKM come from the germline V gene. V was cut by 8 bases and J by 1 base, with 15 bases left in between. The length of the CDR3 is 15 residues.

At least ten counts were recorded for this clonotype. This chain links TRBV2 with TRBJ1-2, with 9 bases aligning to TRBD1. Losses at the gene ends were 2 bases for V and 3 bases for J; bases not matched to a gene: 7. CDR3 size: 16 residues. Germline CDR1 and CDR2: SNHLY and FYNNEI. The CDR3: CASSEYGDREHYGYTF. The CDR3 coding sequence is TGTGCCAGCAGTGAATATGGGGACAGGGAGCACTATGGCTACACCTTC. Full variable domain (remainder filled in from reference TRBV2 and TRBJ1-2): EPEVTQTPSHQVTQMGQEVILRCVPISNHLYFYWYRQILGQKVEFLVSFYNNEISEKSEIFDDQFSVERPDGSNFTLKIRSTKLEDSAMYFCASSEYGDREHYGYTFGSGTRLTVV.

The V and J genes are TRBV15 and TRBJ2-1; tentatively, D is TRBD1 or TRBD2 (5 bases each). This CDR3 is built from 17 residues. The V gene's germline CDR1 is LNHNV and CDR2 YYDKDF (reference sequence). V lost 3 bases and J lost 7, with 22 bases in between. CDR3 in DNA: TGTGCCACCAGCAGTCCCGGGACGGGCATGGTGGGGAATGAGCAGTTCTTC. Residues: CATSSPGTGMVGNEQFF.

This clonotype was detected ten times or more. J is TRBJ1-1 and V is TRBV18; D is undetermined. The V end lost 0 bases, the J end lost 0 bases, and 8 bases lay between the germline ends. The CDR3 contains 15 residues. The germline V gene encodes CDR1 KGHSH and CDR2 LQKENI. The CDR3 reads CASSPPVTVNTEAFF. CDR3 bases: TGTGCCAGCTCACCACCGGTAACAGTGAACACTGAAGCTTTCTTT.

V usage is TRBV19 and J usage is TRBJ2-4; the D call may be TRBD1 or TRBD2 (5 bases each). Trimming removed 3 bases at V and 3 bases at J, with 21 bases between. Germline CDR1 LNHDA, CDR2 SQIVND (reference sequence). The CDR3 extends over 18 amino acids. The CDR3, as DNA: TGTGCCAGTAGTATGGGGCGGGCGGAAAGGTCCGACAAAAACATTCAGTACTTC. Protein sequence: CASSMGRAERSDKNIQYF.

This clonotype was counted many times. The chain's CDR3 is CASRPYRQVPYNEQFF. CDR3 nucleotides: TGTGCCAGCAGACCCTACCGACAGGTACCCTACAATGAGCAGTTCTTC. The rearrangement uses TRBV28 and TRBJ2-1, with D perhaps matching TRBD1 (6 bases). CDR1 is MDHEN and CDR2 is SYDVKM in the germline V gene. The CDR3 spans 16 residues. V was trimmed by 6 bases and J by 2 bases, leaving 17 bases between them. The full variable domain, rest sourced from reference TRBV28 and TRBJ2-1, is DVKVTQSSRYLVKRTGEKVFLECVQDMDHENMFWYRQDPGLGLRLIYFSYDVKMKEKGDIPEGYSVSREKKERFSLILESASTNQTSMYLCASRPYRQVPYNEQFFGPGTRLTVL.

This clonotype was seen ten or more times. This chain connects TRBV3-1 to TRBJ2-2; possibly TRBD2 for D (6 bases). This CDR3 has 17 amino acids. Germline-derived CDR1 and CDR2 are LGHDT and YNNKEL (reference sequence). Between the trimmed V and J ends, which lost 0 bases and 3 bases, there was a span of 14 bases. CDR3 nucleotides: TGTGCCAGCAGCCAAGATAAGAACGGGAGAGACACCGGGGAGCTGTTTTTT. It encodes CASSQDKNGRDTGELFF.

This chain links TRBV19 with TRBJ2-2, with TRBD1 matching 7 bases. CDR3 length: 15 amino acids. Trimming cost V 3 bases and J 5 bases; bases outside gene matches: 6. The germline V gene encodes CDR1 LNHDA and CDR2 SQIVND (reference sequence). CDR3 nucleotide sequence: TGTGCCAGTAGTATGACAGGGATTCAGACCGGGGAGCTGTTTTTT. Translated, it gives CASSMTGIQTGELFF.

This clonotype came up a few times. This chain connects TRBV18 to TRBJ2-3, with 12 bases aligning to TRBD1. Germline-derived CDR1 and CDR2 are KGHSH and LQKENI. This CDR3 region has 16 residues. The junction had 7 bases not matched to a gene; V was cut back by 4 bases and J by 5 bases. In DNA form, the CDR3 reads TGTGCCAGCTCACAGGGGGACAGGGGGCGCGGAGATACGCAGTATTTT. Its translation: CASSQGDRGRGDTQYF.

This clonotype was observed many times. The rearrangement uses TRBV12-3 or TRBV12-4 and TRBJ2-3; 7 bases are shared with TRBD2. Losses at the gene ends were 6 bases for V and 6 bases for J; bases not matched to a gene: 9. The CDR3 sequence is 14 residues long. Here the CDR3 reads CASRGTGGSDTQYF. For the CDR3, the DNA is TGTGCCAGCAGGGGGACCGGCGGGAGTGATACGCAGTATTTT.

This clonotype appeared many times. This rearrangement joins TRBV6-1 to TRBJ2-1; D is undetermined. The CDR3 has 11 residues. Looked up from germline, CDR1 is MNHNS and CDR2 is SASEGT. Trimming removed 8 bases from V and 8 bases from J, with 10 bases in between. CDR3 region: CASVRVDEQFF. The CDR3 DNA sequence: TGTGCCAGCGTGCGAGTCGATGAGCAGTTCTTC.

The CDR3: CASKAEGTDTQYF. The DNA for the CDR3 is TGTGCCAGCAAGGCGGAGGGCACAGATACGCAGTATTTT. The chain couples TRBV9 to TRBJ2-3; D perhaps matches TRBD2 (5 bases). Trimming removed 6 bases from V and 1 base from J, with 9 bases in between. Germline V gene data show CDR1 as SGDLS and CDR2 as YYNGEE. The CDR3 totals 13 residues.

The chain has TRBV30 and TRBJ1-2, with 10 bases identical to TRBD1. Trimming at V came to 0 bases and at J to 6 bases, leaving 1 base not matched to a gene. Germline CDR1 is GTSNPN and CDR2 is SVGIG (reference sequence). The CDR3 consists of 13 residues. The CDR3 DNA sequence: TGTGCCTGGAGTGTTGGGACAGGGGATGGCTACACCTTC. Translating it yields CAWSVGTGDGYTF.

V is TRBV25-1 and J is TRBJ1-4; possibly TRBD1 for D (5 bases). Between the trimmed V and J ends, which lost 0 bases and 1 base, there was a span of 15 bases. The CDR3 sequence is 18 residues long. The V gene's germline CDR1 is MGHDK and CDR2 SYGVNS. The CDR3 nucleotides read TGTGCCAGCAGTGAATATCAGGGCTCCGGGCAAACTAATGAAAAACTGTTTTTT. It translates to CASSEYQGSGQTNEKLFF.

This clonotype has more than one count but fewer than ten. This may come from a read error, since a much larger clone is one base off. This chain uses TRBV28 with TRBJ2-1, with D possibly matching TRBD1 (6 bases). CDR3 size: 12 residues. Germline CDR1 and CDR2: MDHEN and SYDVKM. V gave up 4 bases and J gave up 11 bases, with 12 bases separating them. Written as DNA, the CDR3 is TGTGCCAGCAGTTCAGGGGCGGAAAAGCAGTTCTTC. This codes for CASSSGAEKQFF.